These T cell receptor beta chains were read from a single sample in a study of cytomegalovirus exposure and HLA in healthy donors. Only in-frame clones appear in the TCRdb table, and some are missing; sequencing was by immunoSEQ multiplex PCR. The sample lists more than 60,000 clones; 97% were seen once. Input material: PBMCs. All receptors derive from a woman younger than 30 in good health and CMV-seropositive. CDR3s include the opening cysteine and the closing phenylalanine or tryptophan. A D gene is named only where the DNA matches it firmly. For some rows the clone size is stated as once, few or many, or as a class when expanded; others skip it.

cdr3_length	v_call	d_call	j_call	clone_size	cdr3_nt	cdr3_aa
16	TRBV5-6	NA	TRBJ1-1	once	TGTGCCAGCAGCTGGGGGCCCTGGCAGGGGAACACTGAAGCTTTCTTT	CASSWGPWQGNTEAFF
12	TRBV27	NA	TRBJ1-2	NA	TGTGCCAGCAGAACGGACAGCTATGGCTACACCTTC	CASRTDSYGYTF
15	TRBV5-4	NA	TRBJ1-3	NA	TGTGCCAGCAGCGGTACGCCCTCAGCTGGAAACACCATATATTTT	CASSGTPSAGNTIYF
12	TRBV6-1	TRBD1	TRBJ2-7	NA	TGTGCCAGCAGCTCGACAGGGGACGAGCAGTACTTC	CASSSTGDEQYF
14	TRBV4-1	NA	TRBJ2-4	NA	TGCGCCAGCAGCCAAGATCGGGGTTTCAACATTCAGTACTTC	CASSQDRGFNIQYF
13	TRBV27	TRBD1	TRBJ2-5	once	TGTGCCAGCAGCGTGACAGGGCGAGAGACCCAGTACTTC	CASSVTGRETQYF
19	TRBV15	TRBD1	TRBJ2-6	NA	TGTGCCACCAGCAGTCACAAGGGGGCTCGTTCCTCTGGGGCCAACGTCCTGACTTTC	CATSSHKGARSSGANVLTF
18	TRBV4-2	NA	TRBJ1-4	NA	TGTGCCAGCAGCCAAGTAGGTTGGGGCGTATCCTCTAATGAAAAACTGTTTTTT	CASSQVGWGVSSNEKLFF
12	TRBV2	TRBD1	TRBJ1-1	NA	TGTGCCAGCAGTGAAGCCGGGACAGAGGCTTTCTTT	CASSEAGTEAFF
15	TRBV5-1	NA	TRBJ2-7	NA	TGCGCCAGCAGCTTAAGAGTGTTAGGCACTAACGAGCAGTACTTC	CASSLRVLGTNEQYF
15	TRBV28	TRBD1	TRBJ1-5	NA	TGTGCCAGCAGTTTGCCCGGGACAGGGGGTCAGCCCCAGCATTTT	CASSLPGTGGQPQHF
13	TRBV28	NA	TRBJ1-5	once	TGTGCCAGCGGGGACTTAAGCAATCAGCCCCAGCATTTT	CASGDLSNQPQHF
14	TRBV5-4	TRBD1	TRBJ1-2	NA	TGTGCCAGCAGCAGTAACCGGGACAGGGGGAGCTACACCTTC	CASSSNRDRGSYTF
15	TRBV7-3	NA	TRBJ2-1	NA	TGTGCCAGCAGCTCCGGGGGCGGGAGAAATGATGAGCAGTTCTTC	CASSSGGGRNDEQFF
14	TRBV4-1	NA	TRBJ1-2	once	TGCGCCAGCAGCCAAATCGGACAGTTGCGGGGCTACACCTTC	CASSQIGQLRGYTF
13	TRBV5-5	NA	TRBJ2-7	NA	TGTGCCAGCAGCTTAACTGAGACCTACGAGCAGTACTTC	CASSLTETYEQYF
15	TRBV15	TRBD1	TRBJ1-1	NA	TGTGCCACCAGCAGACCCCAGGGGGGAGATACTGAAGCTTTCTTT	CATSRPQGGDTEAFF
13	TRBV7-3	NA	TRBJ1-4	NA	TGTGCCAGCAGCTTAACTCCCGGAGGGCGGCTGTTTTTT	CASSLTPGGRLFF
13	TRBV4-2	NA	TRBJ1-1	once	TGTGCCAGCACGCCTACAGAGAACACTGAAGCTTTCTTT	CASTPTENTEAFF
13	TRBV4-1	NA	TRBJ2-5	NA	TGCGCCAGCAGCCAAGGACGTAGCCAGACCCAGTACTTC	CASSQGRSQTQYF